This TCR beta chain derives from a study of molecular identifiers for immune sequencing clone quantification. Overall study findings and caveats: Identical TCR molecules that share a barcode could lead to an underestimation of highly expanded clone sizes. Clonotypes surpassing 20 RNA copies contained over 98% of effector molecules, versus under 1% in naive cells.

CDR3 length: 14 residues. J was trimmed by 5 bases and V by 5 bases; bases with no gene match: 8. Germline V CDR1 and CDR2: LNHDA, SQIVND (reference sequence). As previously described, bulk TCR libraries were made using listed TCR primers. Each CDR3 protein gets one entry after TCRdb re-called the PCR reads with MiXCR. The table records fewer than 45,000 distinct CDR3 sequences, about 18% of them present only once. When naive CD8 T cells were sorted, they were gated as CD8+CD4-CCR7+CD45RA+. This clonotype was seen a few times. Its antigen is undetermined. This sequence joins TRBV19 and TRBJ2-5, with 7 bases aligning to TRBD2. This TCR came from a human donor in good health. Some libraries in this study had Jurkat cell RNA spiked in. The sample comprised naive CD8+ T cells from blood, with Jurkat cell RNA spiked in. The sample's subset: FACS-sorted CD8+CD4-CCR7+CD45RA+ naive T cells. The CDR3 protein is CASSLRESYETQYF. CDR3 sequence (DNA): TGTGCCAGTAGTCTGCGGGAGTCGTATGAGACCCAGTACTTC.